This T cell receptor (beta chain) is drawn from a study of CD8+ T cells in alopecia areata. On the study more broadly: Treated patients took oral tofacitinib at 5 to 10 mg twice daily.

There are a few counts of this clone. No antigen is known for it. Other DNA sequences in the same sample also yield this CDR3. Treatment in this sample: oral pan-JAK inhibitor, 5-10 mg twice daily. Following extraction, RNA underwent reverse transcription to cDNA, which served as the sequencing template. The table came from immunoSEQ multiplex PCR; TCRdb's copy has only in-frame clones and leaves some out. The sample has around 110,000 clones, approximately 54% seen once; the top ten hold 10% to 15%. General study points: Affected lesional scalp, above all in alopecia totalis/universalis, was more clonal than normal scalp. Uncertainty about whether baseline CD8+ expansion is linked to response remains, with one nonresponder. There were many expanded lesional clones persisting in scalp and blood during tofacitinib.

This receptor was taken from a human donor with alopecia areata. The sequenced sample was CD8+ T cells sorted from blood, obtained at week 24, from a patient treated with tofacitinib.

Written as DNA, the CDR3 is TGCGCCAGCAGCCAAGTCAGGGAGACCCAGTACTTC. Translation gives CASSQVRETQYF. V usage is TRBV4-1 and J usage is TRBJ2-5; D unresolved. The length of the CDR3 is 12 residues. The V gene's germline CDR1 is MGHRA and CDR2 YSYEKL. V lost 1 base and J 5 bases, leaving 5 bases between the germline ends.